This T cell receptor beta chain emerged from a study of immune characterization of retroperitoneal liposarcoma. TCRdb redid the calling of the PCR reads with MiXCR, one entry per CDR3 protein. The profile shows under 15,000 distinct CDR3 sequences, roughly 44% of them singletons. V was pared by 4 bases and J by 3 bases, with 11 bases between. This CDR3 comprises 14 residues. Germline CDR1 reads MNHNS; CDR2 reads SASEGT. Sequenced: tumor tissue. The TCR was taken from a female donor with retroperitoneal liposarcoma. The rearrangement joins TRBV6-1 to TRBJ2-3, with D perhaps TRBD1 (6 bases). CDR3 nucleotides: TGTGCCAGCAGTGTCAGGGGAAGGACAGATACGCAGTATTTT. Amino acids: CASSVRGRTDTQYF.